This T cell receptor beta chain was captured by sequencing in a study of OX40 agonist ivuxolimab in advanced cancers. As for the study in general: Patients with hepatocellular carcinoma, melanoma, renal cell or head and neck cancer made up the dose-escalation patients. Of the participants, 40% to 50% had some prior anti-PD-1, anti-PD-L1 or anti-CTLA-4 therapy, which was allowed.

Using immunoSEQ multiplex PCR, the repertoire was profiled, and TCRdb retains in-frame clones only, with some absent. The sample records fewer than 70,000 clones, roughly 90% being singletons. Sequences were derived from CD4+ or CD8+ T cells sorted from blood, sampled in a trial of the OX40 agonist ivuxolimab. This clonotype was sampled from an adult with an advanced solid tumor such as melanoma, head and neck, liver or kidney cancer.

The CDR3 DNA follows: TGTGCCAGCAGCTTAGCGGGAGTTGCAACTAATGAAAAACTGTTTTTT. It specifies CASSLAGVATNEKLFF. The chain combines TRBV11-2 with TRBJ1-4; D gene unclear. CDR3 length: 16 residues. Germline CDR1 reads SGHAT; CDR2 reads FQNNGV. The V end lost 1 base, the J end lost 0 bases, and 9 bases lay between the germline ends.